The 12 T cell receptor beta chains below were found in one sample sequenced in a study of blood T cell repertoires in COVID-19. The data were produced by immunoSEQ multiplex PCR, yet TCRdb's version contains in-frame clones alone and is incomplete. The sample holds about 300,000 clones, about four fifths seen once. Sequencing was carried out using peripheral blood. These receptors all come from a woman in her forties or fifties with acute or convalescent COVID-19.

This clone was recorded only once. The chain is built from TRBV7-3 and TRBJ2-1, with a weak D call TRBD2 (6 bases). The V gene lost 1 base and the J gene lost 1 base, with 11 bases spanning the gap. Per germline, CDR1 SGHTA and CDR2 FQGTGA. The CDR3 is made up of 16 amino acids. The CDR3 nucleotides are TGTGCCAGCAGCTTAAGTAAGGAGGGGTCCTACAATGAGCAGTTCTTC. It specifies CASSLSKEGSYNEQFF.

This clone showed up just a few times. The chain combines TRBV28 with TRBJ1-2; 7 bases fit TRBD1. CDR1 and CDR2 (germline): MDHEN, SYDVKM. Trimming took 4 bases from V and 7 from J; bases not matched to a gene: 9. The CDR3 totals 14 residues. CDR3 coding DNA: TGTGCCAGCAGTTCAAGGAGACAGGGTGCTGGCTACACCTTC. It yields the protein CASSSRRQGAGYTF.

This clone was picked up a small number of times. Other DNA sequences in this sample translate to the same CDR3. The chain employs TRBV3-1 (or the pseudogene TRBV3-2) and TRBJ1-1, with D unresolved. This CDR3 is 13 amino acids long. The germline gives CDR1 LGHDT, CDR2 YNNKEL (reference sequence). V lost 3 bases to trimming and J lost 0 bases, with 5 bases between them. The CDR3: CASSQSLNTEAFF. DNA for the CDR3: TGTGCCAGCAGCCAGTCTTTGAACACTGAAGCTTTCTTT.

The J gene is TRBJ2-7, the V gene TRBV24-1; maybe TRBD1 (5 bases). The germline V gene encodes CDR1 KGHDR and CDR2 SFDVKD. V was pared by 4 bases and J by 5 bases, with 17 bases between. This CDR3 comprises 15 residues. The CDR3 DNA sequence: TGTGCCACCAGTGAATCCAGGAAGGGGAAGAACGAGCAGTACGTC. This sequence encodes CATSESRKGKNEQYV.

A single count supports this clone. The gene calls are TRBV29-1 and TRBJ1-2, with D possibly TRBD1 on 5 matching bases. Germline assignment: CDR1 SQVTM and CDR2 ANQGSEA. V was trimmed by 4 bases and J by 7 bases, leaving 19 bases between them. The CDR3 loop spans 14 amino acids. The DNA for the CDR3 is TGCAGCGTTGTATCGGCAGGGTCAAATTCTGGCTACACCTTC. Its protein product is CSVVSAGSNSGYTF.

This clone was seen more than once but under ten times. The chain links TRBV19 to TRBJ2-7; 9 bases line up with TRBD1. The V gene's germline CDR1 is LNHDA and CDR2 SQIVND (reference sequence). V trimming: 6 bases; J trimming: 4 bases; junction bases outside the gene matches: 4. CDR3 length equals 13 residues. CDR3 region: CASRRTGAYEQYF. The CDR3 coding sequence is TGTGCCAGTAGGAGGACAGGGGCATACGAGCAGTACTTC. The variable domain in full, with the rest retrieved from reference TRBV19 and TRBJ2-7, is DGGITQSPKYLFRKEGQNVTLSCEQNLNHDAMYWYRQDPGQGLRLIYYSQIVNDFQKGDIAEGYSVSREKKESFPLTVTSAQKNPTAFYLCASRRTGAYEQYFGPGTRLTVT.

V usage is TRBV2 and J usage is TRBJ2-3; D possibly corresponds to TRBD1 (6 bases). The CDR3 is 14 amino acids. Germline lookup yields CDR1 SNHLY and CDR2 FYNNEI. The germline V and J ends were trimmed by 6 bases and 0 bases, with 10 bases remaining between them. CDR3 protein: CASSPDRSTDTQYF. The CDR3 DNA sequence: TGTGCCAGCAGCCCGGACAGAAGCACAGATACGCAGTATTTT.

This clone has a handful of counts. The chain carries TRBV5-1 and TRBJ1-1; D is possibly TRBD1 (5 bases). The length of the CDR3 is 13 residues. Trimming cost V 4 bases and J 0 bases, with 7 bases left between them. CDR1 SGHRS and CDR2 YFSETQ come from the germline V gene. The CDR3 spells CASSRDLNTEAFF. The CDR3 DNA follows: TGCGCCAGCAGCCGGGACTTGAACACTGAAGCTTTCTTT. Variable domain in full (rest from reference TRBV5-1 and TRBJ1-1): KAGVTQTPRYLIKTRGQQVTLSCSPISGHRSVSWYQQTPGQGLQFLFEYFSETQRNKGNFPGRFSGRQFSNSRSEMNVSTLELGDSALYLCASSRDLNTEAFFGQGTRLTVV.

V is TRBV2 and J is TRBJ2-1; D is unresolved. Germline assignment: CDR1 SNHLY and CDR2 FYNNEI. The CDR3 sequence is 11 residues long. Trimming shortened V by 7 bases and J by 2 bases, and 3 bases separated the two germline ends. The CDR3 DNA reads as TGTGCCAGCATAACCTACAATGAGCAGTTCTTC. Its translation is CASITYNEQFF.

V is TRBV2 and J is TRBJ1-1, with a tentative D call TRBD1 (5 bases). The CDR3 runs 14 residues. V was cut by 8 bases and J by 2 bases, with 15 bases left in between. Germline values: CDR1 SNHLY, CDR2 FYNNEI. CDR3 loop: CASHAGTKNTEAFF. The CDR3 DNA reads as TGTGCCAGCCACGCAGGGACTAAAAACACTGAAGCTTTCTTT.

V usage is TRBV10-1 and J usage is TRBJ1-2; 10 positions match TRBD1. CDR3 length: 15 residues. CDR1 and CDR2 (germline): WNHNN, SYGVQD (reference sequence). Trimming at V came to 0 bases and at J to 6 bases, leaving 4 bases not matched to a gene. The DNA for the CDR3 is TGCGCCAGCAGTGAGTCACTCGACAGGGGGCATGGCTACACCTTC. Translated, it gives CASSESLDRGHGYTF.

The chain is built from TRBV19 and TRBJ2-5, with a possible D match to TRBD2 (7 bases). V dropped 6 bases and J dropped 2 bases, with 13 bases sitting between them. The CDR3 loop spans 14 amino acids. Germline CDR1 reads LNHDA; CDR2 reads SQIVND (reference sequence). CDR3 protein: CASRRGGGQETQYF. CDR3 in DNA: TGTGCCAGTAGGAGGGGGGGCGGACAAGAGACCCAGTACTTC.